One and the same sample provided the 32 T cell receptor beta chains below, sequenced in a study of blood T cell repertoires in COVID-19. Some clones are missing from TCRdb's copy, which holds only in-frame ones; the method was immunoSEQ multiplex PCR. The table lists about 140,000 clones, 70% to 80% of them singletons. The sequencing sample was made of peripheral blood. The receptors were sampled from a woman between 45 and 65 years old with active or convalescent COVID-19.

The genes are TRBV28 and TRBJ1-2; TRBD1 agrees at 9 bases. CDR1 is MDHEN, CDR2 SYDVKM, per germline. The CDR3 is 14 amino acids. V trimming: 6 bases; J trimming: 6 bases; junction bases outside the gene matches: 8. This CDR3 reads CASRTQGAQDGYTF. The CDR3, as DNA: TGTGCCAGCAGAACACAGGGGGCGCAGGATGGCTACACCTTC.

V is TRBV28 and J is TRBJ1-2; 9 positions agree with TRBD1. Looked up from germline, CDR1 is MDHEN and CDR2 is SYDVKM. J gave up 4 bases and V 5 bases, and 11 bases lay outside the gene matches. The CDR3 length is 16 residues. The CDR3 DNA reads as TGTGCCAGCAGTGCCCAGACAGGGGGGTTCGGCTATGGCTACACCTTC. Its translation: CASSAQTGGFGYGYTF.

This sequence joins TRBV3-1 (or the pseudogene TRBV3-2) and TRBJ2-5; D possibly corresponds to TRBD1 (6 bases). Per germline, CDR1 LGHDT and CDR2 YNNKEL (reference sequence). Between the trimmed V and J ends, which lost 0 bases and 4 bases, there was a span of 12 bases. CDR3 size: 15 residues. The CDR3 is CASSQDRNRVETQYF. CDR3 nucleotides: TGTGCCAGCAGCCAAGATAGGAACAGGGTAGAGACCCAGTACTTC.

CDR3 residues: CSVGSGREKLFF. DNA of the CDR3: TGCAGCGTTGGAAGTGGCCGAGAAAAACTGTTTTTT. The rearrangement joins TRBV29-1 to TRBJ1-4; D is unresolved. The V gene lost 4 bases and the J gene lost 8 bases, with 11 bases spanning the gap. The CDR3 has 12 amino acids. Germline V gene lookup returns CDR1 SQVTM and CDR2 ANQGSEA. Drawing the rest from reference TRBV29-1 and TRBJ1-4, the complete variable domain is SAVISQKPSRDICQRGTSLTIQCQVDSQVTMMFWYRQQPGQSLTLIATANQGSEATYESGFVIDKFPISRPNLTFSTLTVSNMSPEDSSIYLCSVGSGREKLFFGSGTQLSVL.

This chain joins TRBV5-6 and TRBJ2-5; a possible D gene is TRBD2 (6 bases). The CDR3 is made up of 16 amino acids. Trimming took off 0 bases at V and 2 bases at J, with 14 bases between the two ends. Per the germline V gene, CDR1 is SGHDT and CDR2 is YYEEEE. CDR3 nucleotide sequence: TGTGCCAGCAGCTTGGGAGCGGGTGAGAATCAAGAGACCCAGTACTTC. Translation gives CASSLGAGENQETQYF.

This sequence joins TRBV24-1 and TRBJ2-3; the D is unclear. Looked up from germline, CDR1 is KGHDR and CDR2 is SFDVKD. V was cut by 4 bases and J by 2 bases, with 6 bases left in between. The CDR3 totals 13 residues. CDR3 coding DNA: TGTGCCACCAGTGAGACTTTCACAGATACGCAGTATTTT. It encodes CATSETFTDTQYF.

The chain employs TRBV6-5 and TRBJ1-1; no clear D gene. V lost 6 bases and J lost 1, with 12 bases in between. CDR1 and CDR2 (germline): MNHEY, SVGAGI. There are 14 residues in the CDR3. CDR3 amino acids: CASSQEGANTEAFF. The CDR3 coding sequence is TGTGCCAGCAGCCAGGAGGGTGCGAACACTGAAGCTTTCTTT.

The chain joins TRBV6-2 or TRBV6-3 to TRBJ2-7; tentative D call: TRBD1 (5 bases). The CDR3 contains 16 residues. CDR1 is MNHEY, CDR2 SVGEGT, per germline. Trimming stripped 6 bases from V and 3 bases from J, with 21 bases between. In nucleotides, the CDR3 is TGTGCCAGCAGCAAAGCTGGGCAGGGTAGGGTCTACGAGCAGTACTTC. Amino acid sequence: CASSKAGQGRVYEQYF.

The CDR3 bases are TGTGCCAGCAGCATTTCACCAACCGGTGGCTACACCTTC. Its translation is CASSISPTGGYTF. The chain links TRBV7-2 to TRBJ1-2; D gene uncertain. Germline CDR1 reads SGHTA; CDR2 reads FQGNSA. The CDR3 contains 13 residues. Trimming removed 5 bases at V and 7 bases at J, with 14 bases between.

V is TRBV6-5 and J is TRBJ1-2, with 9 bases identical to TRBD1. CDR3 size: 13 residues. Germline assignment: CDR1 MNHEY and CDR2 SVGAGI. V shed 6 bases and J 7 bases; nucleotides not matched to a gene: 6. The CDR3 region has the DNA TGTGCCAGCAGAGGACAGGGGAGGTTTGGCTACACCTTC. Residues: CASRGQGRFGYTF.

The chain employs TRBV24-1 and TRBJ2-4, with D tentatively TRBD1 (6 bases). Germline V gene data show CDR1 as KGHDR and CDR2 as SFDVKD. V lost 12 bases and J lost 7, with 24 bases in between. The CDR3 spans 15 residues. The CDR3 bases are TGTGCCTCCCAGACAGGCCGCGAAGTAGCTAACATTCAGTACTTC. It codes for CASQTGREVANIQYF.

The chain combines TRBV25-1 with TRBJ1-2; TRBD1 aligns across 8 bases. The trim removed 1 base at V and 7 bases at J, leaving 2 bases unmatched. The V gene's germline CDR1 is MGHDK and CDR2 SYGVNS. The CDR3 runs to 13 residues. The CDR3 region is CASSELTGVGYTF. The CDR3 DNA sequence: TGTGCCAGCAGTGAATTGACAGGGGTTGGCTACACCTTC.

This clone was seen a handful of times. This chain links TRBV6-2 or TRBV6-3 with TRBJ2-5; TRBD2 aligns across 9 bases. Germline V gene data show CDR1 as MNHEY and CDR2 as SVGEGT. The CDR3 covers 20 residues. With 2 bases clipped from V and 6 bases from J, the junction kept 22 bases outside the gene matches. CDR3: CASSYPLASGKLPAEKTQYF. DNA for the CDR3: TGTGCCAGCAGTTACCCGCTAGCTAGCGGGAAATTACCGGCGGAAAAGACCCAGTACTTC.

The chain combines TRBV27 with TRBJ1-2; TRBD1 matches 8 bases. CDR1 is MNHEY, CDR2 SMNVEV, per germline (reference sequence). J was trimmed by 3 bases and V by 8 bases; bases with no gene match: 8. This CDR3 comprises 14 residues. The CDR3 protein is CASGRRGRDYGYTF. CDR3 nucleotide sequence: TGTGCCAGCGGACGCAGGGGGCGGGACTATGGCTACACCTTC.

CDR3 nucleotides: TGCAGTGCTAGTTCACTGGGGGCATGGGGCAATCAGCCCCAGCATTTT. Residues: CSASSLGAWGNQPQHF. The genes are TRBV20-1 and TRBJ1-5, with a weak D call TRBD1 (6 bases). Germline V gene lookup returns CDR1 DFQATT and CDR2 SNEGSKA (reference sequence). The CDR3 has 16 residues. Trimming removed 3 bases from V and 2 bases from J, with 17 bases in between.

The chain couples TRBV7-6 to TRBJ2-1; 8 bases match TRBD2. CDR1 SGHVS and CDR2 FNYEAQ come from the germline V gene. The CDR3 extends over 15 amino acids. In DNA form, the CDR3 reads TGTTCCTCCCGCGCGGGGCGGGGGGCCGAGAATGAGCAGTTCTTC. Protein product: CSSRAGRGAENEQFF.

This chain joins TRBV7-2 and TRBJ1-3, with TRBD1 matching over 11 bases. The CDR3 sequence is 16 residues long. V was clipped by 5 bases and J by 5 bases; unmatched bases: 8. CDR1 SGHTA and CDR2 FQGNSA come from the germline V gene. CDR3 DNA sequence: TGTGCCAGCAGCCGCCCGGGACAGGGGGGGAGAAACACCATATATTTT. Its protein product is CASSRPGQGGRNTIYF.

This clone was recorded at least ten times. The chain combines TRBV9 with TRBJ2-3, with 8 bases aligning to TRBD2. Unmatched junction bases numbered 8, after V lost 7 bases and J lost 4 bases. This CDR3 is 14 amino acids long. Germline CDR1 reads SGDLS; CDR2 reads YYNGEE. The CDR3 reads CASGSGSGPDTQYF. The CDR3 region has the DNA TGTGCCAGCGGAAGCGGGAGTGGCCCAGATACGCAGTATTTT. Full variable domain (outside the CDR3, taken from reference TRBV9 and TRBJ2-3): DSGVTQTPKHLITATGQRVTLRCSPRSGDLSVYWYQQSLDQGLQFLIQYYNGEERAKGNILERFSAQQFPDLHSELNLSSLELGDSALYFCASGSGSGPDTQYFGPGTRLTVL.

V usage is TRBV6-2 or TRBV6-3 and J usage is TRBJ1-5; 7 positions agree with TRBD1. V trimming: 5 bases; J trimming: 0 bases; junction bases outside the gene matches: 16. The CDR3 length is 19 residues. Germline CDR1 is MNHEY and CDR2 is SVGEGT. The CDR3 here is CASSNPGTELFYSNQPQHF. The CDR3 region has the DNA TGTGCCAGCAGTAACCCCGGGACAGAGCTTTTTTATAGCAATCAGCCCCAGCATTTT.

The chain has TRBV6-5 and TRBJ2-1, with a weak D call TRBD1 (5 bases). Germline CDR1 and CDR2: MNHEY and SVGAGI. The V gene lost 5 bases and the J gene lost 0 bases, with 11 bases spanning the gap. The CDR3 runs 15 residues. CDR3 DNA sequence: TGTGCCAGCAGTCACCGACAGTCCTCCTACAATGAGCAGTTCTTC. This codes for CASSHRQSSYNEQFF.

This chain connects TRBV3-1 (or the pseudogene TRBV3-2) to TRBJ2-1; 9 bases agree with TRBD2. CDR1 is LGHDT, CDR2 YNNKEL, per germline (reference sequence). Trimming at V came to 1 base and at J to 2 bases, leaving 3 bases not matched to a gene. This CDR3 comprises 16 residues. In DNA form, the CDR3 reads TGTGCCAGCAGCCAAGTTCCTAGCGGGACCTACAATGAGCAGTTCTTC. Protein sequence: CASSQVPSGTYNEQFF.

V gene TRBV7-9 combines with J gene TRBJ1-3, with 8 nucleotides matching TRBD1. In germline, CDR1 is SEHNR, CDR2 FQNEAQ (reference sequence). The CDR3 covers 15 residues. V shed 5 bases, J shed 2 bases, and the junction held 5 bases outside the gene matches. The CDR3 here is CASSPRQGTGNTIYF. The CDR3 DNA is TGTGCCAGCAGCCCGAGACAGGGGACTGGAAACACCATATATTTT.

CDR3 protein: CASSRDITNEKLFF. The DNA of the CDR3 is TGTGCCAGCAGCCGGGACATTACAAATGAAAAACTGTTTTTT. This chain connects TRBV7-2 to TRBJ1-4, with a tentative D call TRBD1 (6 bases). The germline V gene has CDR1 SGHTA and CDR2 FQGNSA. V dropped 5 bases and J dropped 5 bases, with 12 bases sitting between them. CDR3 size: 14 residues. Combining the CDR3 with reference TRBV7-2 and TRBJ1-4 gives the whole variable domain GAGVSQSPSNKVTEKGKDVELRCDPISGHTALYWYRQSLGQGLEFLIYFQGNSAPDKSGLPSDRFSAERTGGSVSTLTIQRTQQEDSAVYLCASSRDITNEKLFFGSGTQLSVL.

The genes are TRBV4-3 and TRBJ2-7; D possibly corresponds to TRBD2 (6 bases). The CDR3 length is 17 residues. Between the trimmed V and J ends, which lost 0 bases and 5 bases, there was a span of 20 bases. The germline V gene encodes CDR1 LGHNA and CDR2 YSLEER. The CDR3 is CASSQDVGAGMYHEQYF. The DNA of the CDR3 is TGCGCCAGCAGCCAAGATGTAGGGGCGGGAATGTACCACGAGCAGTACTTC.

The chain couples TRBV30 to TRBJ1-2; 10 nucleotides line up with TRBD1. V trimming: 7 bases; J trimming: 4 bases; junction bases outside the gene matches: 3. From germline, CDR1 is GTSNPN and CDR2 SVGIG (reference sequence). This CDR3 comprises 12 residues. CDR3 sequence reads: CASRDRGYGYTF. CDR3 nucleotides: TGTGCCTCCCGGGACAGGGGCTATGGCTACACCTTC. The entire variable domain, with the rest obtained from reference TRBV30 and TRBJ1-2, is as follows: SQTIHQWPATLVQPVGSPLSLECTVEGTSNPNLYWYRQAAGRGLQLLFYSVGIGQISSEVPQNLSASRPQDRQFILSSKKLLLSDSGFYLCASRDRGYGYTFGSGTRLTVV.

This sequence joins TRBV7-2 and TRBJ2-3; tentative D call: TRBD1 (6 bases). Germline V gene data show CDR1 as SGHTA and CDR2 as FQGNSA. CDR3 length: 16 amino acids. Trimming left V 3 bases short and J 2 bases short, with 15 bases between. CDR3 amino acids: CASSLRQGYITDTQYF. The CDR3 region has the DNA TGTGCCAGCAGCTTGAGGCAGGGGTACATCACAGATACGCAGTATTTT.

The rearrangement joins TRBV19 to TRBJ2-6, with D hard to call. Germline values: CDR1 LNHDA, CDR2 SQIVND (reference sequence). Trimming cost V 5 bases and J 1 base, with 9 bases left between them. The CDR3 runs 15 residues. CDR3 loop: CASSSFGSGANVLTF. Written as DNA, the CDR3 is TGTGCCAGTAGTTCTTTCGGGTCTGGGGCCAACGTCCTGACTTTC.

The CDR3 nucleotides are TGTGCCAGCTCACCAAATCCAGGGGATGGCTACACCTTC. It translates to CASSPNPGDGYTF. The gene calls are TRBV18 and TRBJ1-2; tentatively, D is TRBD1 (6 bases). The CDR3 runs to 13 residues. From germline, CDR1 is KGHSH and CDR2 LQKENI. Trimming removed 2 bases from V and 6 bases from J, with 10 bases in between.

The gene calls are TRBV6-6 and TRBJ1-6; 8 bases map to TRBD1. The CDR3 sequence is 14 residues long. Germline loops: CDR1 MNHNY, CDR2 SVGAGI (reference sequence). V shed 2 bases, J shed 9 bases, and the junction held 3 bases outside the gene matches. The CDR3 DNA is TGTGCCAGCAGTTACGGACAGGGACGTTCACCCCTCCACTTT. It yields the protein CASSYGQGRSPLHF.

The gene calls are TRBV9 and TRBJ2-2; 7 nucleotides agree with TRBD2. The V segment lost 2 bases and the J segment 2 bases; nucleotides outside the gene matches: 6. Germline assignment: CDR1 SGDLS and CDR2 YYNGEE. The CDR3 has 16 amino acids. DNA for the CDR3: TGTGCCAGCAGCGTCGGGACTATACGAAACACCGGGGAGCTGTTTTTT. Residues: CASSVGTIRNTGELFF.

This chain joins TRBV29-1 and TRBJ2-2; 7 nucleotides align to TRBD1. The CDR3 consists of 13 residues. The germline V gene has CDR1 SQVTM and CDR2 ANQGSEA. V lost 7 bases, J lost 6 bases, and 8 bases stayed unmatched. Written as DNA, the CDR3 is TGCAGCGCCTGGAAGGGGGCCGCCGGGGAGCTGTTTTTT. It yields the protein CSAWKGAAGELFF.

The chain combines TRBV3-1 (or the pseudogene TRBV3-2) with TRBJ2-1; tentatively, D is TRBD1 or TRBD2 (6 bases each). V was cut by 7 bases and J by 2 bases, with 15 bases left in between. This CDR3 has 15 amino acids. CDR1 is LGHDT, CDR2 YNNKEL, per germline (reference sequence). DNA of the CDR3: TGTGCCAGCACCCAGGGGAGGCGGACCTACAATGAGCAGTTCTTC. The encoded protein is CASTQGRRTYNEQFF.